The text below deals with one T cell receptor (beta chain). This entry is derived from a study of graft-versus-host responses after intestinal transplantation. In the study overall: Every recipient underwent anti-thymocyte globulin induction, then tacrolimus and steroids for approximately three years.

Looked up from germline, CDR1 is MNHNS and CDR2 is SASEGT. The CDR3 consists of 14 residues. The ends lost 2 bases at V and 6 bases at J; junction bases unmatched: 1. Measured with immunoSEQ multiplex PCR; TCRdb has only the in-frame clones, and not every one. The data hold more than 13,000 clones, with under 80% observed a single time. Lamina propria and intraepithelial lymphocytes were released by processing graft tissue. The material sequenced was ileum tissue, taken around 94 weeks after intestinal transplantation. The TCR originated in a human patient who received an intestinal transplant, so some T cells may come from the graft donor. J is TRBJ2-1 and V is TRBV6-1; 10 bases line up with TRBD2. The CDR3 is CASSESGGANEQFF. The DNA for the CDR3 is TGTGCCAGCAGTGAAAGCGGGGGGGCCAATGAGCAGTTCTTC.